This T cell receptor (beta chain) was found in a study of shared clonotypes between healthy human individuals. The protocol was immunoSEQ multiplex PCR, while the TCRdb copy is restricted to in-frame clones and leaves out a portion. Of roughly 1,600,000 clones detected, 98% to 99% appear once; the ten largest clones hold 0.36%. Germline V lookup: CDR1 SGHDN, CDR2 FVKESK. Trimming left V 3 bases short and J 3 bases short, with 12 bases between. CDR3 length: 14 residues. V usage is TRBV14 and J usage is TRBJ2-7; D tentatively reads TRBD1 or TRBD2 (5 bases each). The TCR sequence derives from a man aged 25 to 40 in good health. Input material: naive CD4+ T cells sorted from blood. Subset described: CD45RA+ positively selected. The CDR3 DNA is TGTGCCAGCAGCCAGATGGGACCCATCTACGAGCAGTACTTC. Its translation is CASSQMGPIYEQYF.